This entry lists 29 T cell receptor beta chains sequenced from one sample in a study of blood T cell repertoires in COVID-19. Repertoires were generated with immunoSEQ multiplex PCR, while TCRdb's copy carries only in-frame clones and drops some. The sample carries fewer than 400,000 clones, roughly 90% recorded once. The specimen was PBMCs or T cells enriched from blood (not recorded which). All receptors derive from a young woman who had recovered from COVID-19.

CDR3 bases: TGTGCCACCAGCAGAGATCGCGGGGGGGCGTATGGTGGGGAGCTGTTTTTT. Translating gives CATSRDRGGAYGGELFF. The V and J genes are TRBV15 and TRBJ2-2, with TRBD2 matching over 9 bases. The CDR3 is 17 amino acids. J was trimmed by 8 bases and V by 0 bases; bases with no gene match: 10. Germline V gene data show CDR1 as LNHNV and CDR2 as YYDKDF (reference sequence). Filled out from reference TRBV15 and TRBJ2-2, the complete variable domain reads DAMVIQNPRYQVTQFGKPVTLSCSQTLNHNVMYWYQQKSSQAPKLLFHYYDKDFNNEADTPDNFQSRRPNTSFCFLDIRSPGLGDTAMYLCATSRDRGGAYGGELFFGEGSRLTVL.

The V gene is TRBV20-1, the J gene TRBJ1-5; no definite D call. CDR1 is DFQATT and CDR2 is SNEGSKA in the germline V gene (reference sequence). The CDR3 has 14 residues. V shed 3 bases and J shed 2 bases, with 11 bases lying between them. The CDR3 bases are TGCAGTGCTAGTATTGTCCGGGGCAATCAGCCCCAGCATTTT. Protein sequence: CSASIVRGNQPQHF.

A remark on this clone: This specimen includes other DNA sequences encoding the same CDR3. The CDR3 spells CASSLEQGNEKLFF. The CDR3 region has the DNA TGCGCCAGCAGCTTGGAACAGGGGAATGAAAAACTGTTTTTT. The rearrangement links TRBV5-1 to TRBJ1-4; 7 nucleotides agree with TRBD1. J gave up 5 bases and V 0 bases, and 1 base lay outside the gene matches. The CDR3 loop spans 14 amino acids. Germline V gives CDR1 SGHRS, CDR2 YFSETQ.

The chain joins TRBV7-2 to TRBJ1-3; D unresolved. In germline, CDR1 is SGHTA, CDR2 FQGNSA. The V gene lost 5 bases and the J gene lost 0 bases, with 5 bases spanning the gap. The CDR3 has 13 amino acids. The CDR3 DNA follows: TGTGCCAGCAGCCCTTTCTCTGGAAACACCATATATTTT. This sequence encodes CASSPFSGNTIYF.

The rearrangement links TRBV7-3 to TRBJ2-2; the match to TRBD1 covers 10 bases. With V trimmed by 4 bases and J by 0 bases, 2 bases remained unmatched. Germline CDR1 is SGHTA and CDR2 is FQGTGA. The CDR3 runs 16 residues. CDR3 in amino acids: CASSSTGGANTGELFF. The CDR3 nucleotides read TGTGCCAGCAGCTCGACAGGGGGCGCGAACACCGGGGAGCTGTTTTTT.

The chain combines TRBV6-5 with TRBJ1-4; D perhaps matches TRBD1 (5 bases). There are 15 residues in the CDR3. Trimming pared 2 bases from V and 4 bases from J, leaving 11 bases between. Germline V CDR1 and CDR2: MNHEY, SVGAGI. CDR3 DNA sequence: TGTGCCAGCAGTTACCGTAGACAGAGTAATGAAAAACTGTTTTTT. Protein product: CASSYRRQSNEKLFF.

The DNA for the CDR3 is TGTGCCAGCAGGGACAGGCTTTACAATGAGCAGTTCTTC. Amino acid sequence: CASRDRLYNEQFF. V usage is TRBV12-3 or TRBV12-4 and J usage is TRBJ2-1; 7 nucleotides match TRBD1. The CDR3 has 13 amino acids. The J segment lost 4 bases and the V segment lost 6 bases, leaving 3 bases of the junction unmatched.

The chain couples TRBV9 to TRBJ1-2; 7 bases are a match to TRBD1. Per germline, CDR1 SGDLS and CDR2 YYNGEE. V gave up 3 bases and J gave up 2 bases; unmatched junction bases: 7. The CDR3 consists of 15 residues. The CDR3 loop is CASSAGAQGNYGYTF. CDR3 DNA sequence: TGTGCCAGCAGCGCCGGGGCACAGGGGAACTATGGCTACACCTTC.

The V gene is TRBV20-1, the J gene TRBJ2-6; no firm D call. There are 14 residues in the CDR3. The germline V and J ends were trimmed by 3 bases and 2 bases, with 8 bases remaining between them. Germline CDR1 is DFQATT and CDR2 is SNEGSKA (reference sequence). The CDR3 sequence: CSASPQPGANVLTF. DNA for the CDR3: TGCAGTGCTAGTCCACAGCCTGGGGCCAACGTCCTGACTTTC.

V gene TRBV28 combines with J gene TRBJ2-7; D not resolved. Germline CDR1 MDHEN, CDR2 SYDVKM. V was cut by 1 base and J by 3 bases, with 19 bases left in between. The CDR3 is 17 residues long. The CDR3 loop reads CASSLSPVGRIHYEQYF. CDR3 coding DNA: TGTGCCAGCAGTTTATCTCCCGTTGGCAGGATTCACTACGAGCAGTACTTC.

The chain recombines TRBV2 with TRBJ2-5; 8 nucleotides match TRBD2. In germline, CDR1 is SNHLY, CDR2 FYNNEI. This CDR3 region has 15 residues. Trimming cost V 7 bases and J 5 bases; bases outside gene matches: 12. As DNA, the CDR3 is TGTGCCAGCACCCCCAGAGCGGGGGTGGTTGAGACCCAGTACTTC. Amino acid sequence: CASTPRAGVVETQYF.

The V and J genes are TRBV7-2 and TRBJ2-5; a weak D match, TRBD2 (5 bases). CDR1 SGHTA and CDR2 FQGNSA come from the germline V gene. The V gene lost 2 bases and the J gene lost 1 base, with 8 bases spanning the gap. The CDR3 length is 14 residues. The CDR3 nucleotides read TGTGCCAGCAGCTTATCGCGGGCCCAAGAGACCCAGTACTTC. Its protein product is CASSLSRAQETQYF.

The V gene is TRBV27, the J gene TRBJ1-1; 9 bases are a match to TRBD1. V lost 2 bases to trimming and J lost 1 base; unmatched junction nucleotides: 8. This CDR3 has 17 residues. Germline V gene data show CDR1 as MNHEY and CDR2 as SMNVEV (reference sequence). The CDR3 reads CASSLLNSDRGNTEAFF. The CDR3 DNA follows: TGTGCCAGCAGTTTACTTAACTCGGACAGGGGGAACACTGAAGCTTTCTTT.

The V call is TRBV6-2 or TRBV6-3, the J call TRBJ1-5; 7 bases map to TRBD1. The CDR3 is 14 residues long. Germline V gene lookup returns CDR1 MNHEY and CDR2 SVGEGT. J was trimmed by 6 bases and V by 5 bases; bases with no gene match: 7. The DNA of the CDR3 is TGTGCCAGCAGTCCGGGACAGCTCGTTCAGCCCCAGCATTTT. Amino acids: CASSPGQLVQPQHF.

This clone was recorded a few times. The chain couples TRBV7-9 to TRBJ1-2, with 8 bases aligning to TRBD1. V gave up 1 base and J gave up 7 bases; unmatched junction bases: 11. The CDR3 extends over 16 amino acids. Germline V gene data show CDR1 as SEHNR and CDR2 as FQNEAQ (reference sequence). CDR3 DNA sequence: TGTGCCAGCAGCTTAGGGACAGGGCTATCTGTGAGTGGCTACACCTTC. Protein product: CASSLGTGLSVSGYTF. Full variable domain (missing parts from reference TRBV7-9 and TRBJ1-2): DTGVSQNPRHKITKRGQNVTFRCDPISEHNRLYWYRQTLGQGPEFLTYFQNEAQLEKSRLLSDRFSAERPKGSFSTLEIQRTEQGDSAMYLCASSLGTGLSVSGYTFGSGTRLTVV.

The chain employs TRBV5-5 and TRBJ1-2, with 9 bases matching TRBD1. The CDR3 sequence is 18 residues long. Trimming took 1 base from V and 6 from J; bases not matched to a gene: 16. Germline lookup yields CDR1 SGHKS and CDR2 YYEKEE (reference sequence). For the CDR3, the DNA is TGTGCCAGCAGCTTGTTAATTGGGACCGGGACAGGGAAGAATGGCTACACCTTC. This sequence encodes CASSLLIGTGTGKNGYTF.

CDR3 DNA: TGCGCCAGCAGCGCTGGACTAGCGGGGCACAATGAGCAGTTCTTC. Its translation: CASSAGLAGHNEQFF. The chain links TRBV4-1 to TRBJ2-1; 12 nucleotides agree with TRBD2. Germline trimming cut 5 bases from V and 5 bases from J; bases unmatched to any gene: 4. The CDR3 runs to 15 residues. The germline gives CDR1 MGHRA, CDR2 YSYEKL.

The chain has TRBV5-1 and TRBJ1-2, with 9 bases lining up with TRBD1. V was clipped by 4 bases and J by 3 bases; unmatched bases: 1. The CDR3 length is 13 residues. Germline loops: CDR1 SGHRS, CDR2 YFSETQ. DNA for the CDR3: TGCGCCAGCAGCCGGGACAGGGACTATGGCTACACCTTC. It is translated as CASSRDRDYGYTF.

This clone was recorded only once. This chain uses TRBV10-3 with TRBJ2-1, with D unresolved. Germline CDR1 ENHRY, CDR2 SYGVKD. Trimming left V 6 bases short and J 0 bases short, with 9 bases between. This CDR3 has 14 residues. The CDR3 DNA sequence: TGTGCCATCAGCAAGGAGCACTCCTACAATGAGCAGTTCTTC. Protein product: CAISKEHSYNEQFF.

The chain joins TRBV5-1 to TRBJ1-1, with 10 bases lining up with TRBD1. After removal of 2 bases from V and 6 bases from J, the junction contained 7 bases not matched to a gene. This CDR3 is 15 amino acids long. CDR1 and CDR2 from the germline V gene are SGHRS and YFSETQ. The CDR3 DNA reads TGCGCCAGCAGCTTCACCGGGACAGGGGAGGCTGAAGCTTTCTTT. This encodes CASSFTGTGEAEAFF.

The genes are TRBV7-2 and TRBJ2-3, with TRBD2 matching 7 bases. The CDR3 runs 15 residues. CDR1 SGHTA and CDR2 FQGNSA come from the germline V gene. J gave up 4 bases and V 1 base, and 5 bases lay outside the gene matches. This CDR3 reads CASSLVAGEADTQYF. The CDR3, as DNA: TGTGCCAGCAGCTTAGTCGCGGGAGAAGCAGATACGCAGTATTTT.

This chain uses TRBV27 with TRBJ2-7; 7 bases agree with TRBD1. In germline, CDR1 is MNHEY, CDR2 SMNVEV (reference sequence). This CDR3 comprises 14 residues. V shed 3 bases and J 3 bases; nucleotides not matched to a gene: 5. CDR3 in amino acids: CASSFSDRVYEQYF. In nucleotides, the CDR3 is TGTGCCAGCAGTTTCTCTGACAGGGTCTACGAGCAGTACTTC.

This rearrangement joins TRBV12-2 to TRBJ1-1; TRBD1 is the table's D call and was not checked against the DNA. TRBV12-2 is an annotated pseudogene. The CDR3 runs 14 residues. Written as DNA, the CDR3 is TGTGCAAGTCGCTTACGACAGTCAAACACTGAAGCTTTCTTT. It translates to CASRLRQSNTEAFF.

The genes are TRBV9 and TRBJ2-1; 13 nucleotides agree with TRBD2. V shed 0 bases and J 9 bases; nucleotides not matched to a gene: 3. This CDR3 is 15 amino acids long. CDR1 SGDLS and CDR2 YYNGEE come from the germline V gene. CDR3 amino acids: CASSVGTSGGGEQFF. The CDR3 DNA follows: TGTGCCAGCAGCGTAGGGACTAGCGGGGGAGGTGAGCAGTTCTTC.

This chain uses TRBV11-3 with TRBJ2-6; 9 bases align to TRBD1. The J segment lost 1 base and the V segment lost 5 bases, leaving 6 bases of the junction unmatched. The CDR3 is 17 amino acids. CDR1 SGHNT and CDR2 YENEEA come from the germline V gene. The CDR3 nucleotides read TGTGCCAGCAGCCCGGGACAGGGATCTTCTGGGGCCAACGTCCTGACTTTC. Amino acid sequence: CASSPGQGSSGANVLTF.

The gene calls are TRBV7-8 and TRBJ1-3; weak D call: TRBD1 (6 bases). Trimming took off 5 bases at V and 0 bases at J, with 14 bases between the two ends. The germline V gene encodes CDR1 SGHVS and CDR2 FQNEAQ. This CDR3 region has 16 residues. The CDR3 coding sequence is TGTGCCAGCAGCACCAAGCGACAGGACTCTGGAAACACCATATATTTT. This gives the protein CASSTKRQDSGNTIYF.

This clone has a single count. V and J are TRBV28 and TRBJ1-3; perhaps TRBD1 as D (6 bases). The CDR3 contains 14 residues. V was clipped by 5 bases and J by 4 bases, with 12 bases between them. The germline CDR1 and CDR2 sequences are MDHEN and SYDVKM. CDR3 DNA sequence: TGTGCCAGCAGTATCGGGACACCCGGAAACACCATATATTTT. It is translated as CASSIGTPGNTIYF.

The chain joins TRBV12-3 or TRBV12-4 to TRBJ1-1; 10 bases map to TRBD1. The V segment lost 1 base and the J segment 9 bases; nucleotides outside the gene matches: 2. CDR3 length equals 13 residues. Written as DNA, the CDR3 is TGTGCCAGCAGTTTAGTGACAGGGGGCAAAGCTTTCTTT. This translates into CASSLVTGGKAFF.

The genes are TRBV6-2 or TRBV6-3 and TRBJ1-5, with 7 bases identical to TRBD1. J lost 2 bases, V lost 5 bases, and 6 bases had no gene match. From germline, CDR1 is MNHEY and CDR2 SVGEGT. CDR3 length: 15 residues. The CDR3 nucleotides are TGTGCCAGCAGTGCGACAGGGACGGGCAATCAGCCCCAGCATTTT. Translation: CASSATGTGNQPQHF.